These 3 T cell receptor beta chains originate from one sample sequenced in a study of blood T cells in healthy people across ages. Alongside a J-beta primer mix, a sample-barcoded 5' primer served in a second PCR lasting roughly 6 to 12 cycles. MiXCR was run by TCRdb on the 5' RACE reads, yielding one entry per CDR3 protein. Of fewer than 1.5 million distinct CDR3 sequences listed, around two fifths are singletons. The sample comprised blood. The origin of the receptors is a woman under 30 in good health.

This clonotype was detected only a few times. This chain uses TRBV2 with TRBJ1-2; 9 nucleotides match TRBD1. Losses at the gene ends were 8 bases for V and 8 bases for J; bases not matched to a gene: 12. CDR3 length: 14 amino acids. Germline V gene sequence: CDR1 SNHLY, CDR2 FYNNEI. CDR3 sequence (DNA): TGTGCCAGCGCCCCCGAGGACAGGGGAGGAGGCTACACCTTC. Protein: CASAPEDRGGGYTF.

V is TRBV20-1 and J is TRBJ2-3, with D possibly matching TRBD1 (6 bases). Per the germline V gene, CDR1 is DFQATT and CDR2 is SNEGSKA (reference sequence). With 0 bases removed from V and 8 bases from J, the gap between germline ends came to 18 bases. The CDR3 extends over 15 amino acids. For the CDR3, the DNA is TGCAGTGCTAGAGATCCAGGGGAAGACTCAGGTACGCAGTATTTT. It encodes CSARDPGEDSGTQYF.

This chain connects TRBV28 to TRBJ2-1, with 7 bases lining up with TRBD1. V shed 8 bases and J 7 bases; nucleotides not matched to a gene: 8. The CDR3 has 13 residues. The germline CDR1 and CDR2 sequences are MDHEN and SYDVKM. This CDR3 is CASRIGQENEQFF. The CDR3 bases are TGTGCCAGCCGGATCGGACAGGAGAATGAGCAGTTCTTC.